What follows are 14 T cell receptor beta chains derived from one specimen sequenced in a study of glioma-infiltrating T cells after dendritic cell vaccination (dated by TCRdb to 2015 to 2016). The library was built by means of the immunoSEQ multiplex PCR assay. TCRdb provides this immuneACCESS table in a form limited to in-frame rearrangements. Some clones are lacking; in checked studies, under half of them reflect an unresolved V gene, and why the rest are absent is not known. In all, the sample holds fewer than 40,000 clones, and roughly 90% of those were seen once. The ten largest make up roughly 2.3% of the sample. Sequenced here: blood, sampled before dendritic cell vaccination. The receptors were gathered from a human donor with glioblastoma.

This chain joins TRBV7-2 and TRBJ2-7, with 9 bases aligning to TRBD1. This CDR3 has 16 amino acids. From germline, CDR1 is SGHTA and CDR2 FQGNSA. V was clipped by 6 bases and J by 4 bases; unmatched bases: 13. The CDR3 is CASRLSSGTGLYEQYF. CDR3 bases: TGTGCCAGCAGACTTTCTTCCGGGACAGGGTTGTACGAGCAGTACTTC.

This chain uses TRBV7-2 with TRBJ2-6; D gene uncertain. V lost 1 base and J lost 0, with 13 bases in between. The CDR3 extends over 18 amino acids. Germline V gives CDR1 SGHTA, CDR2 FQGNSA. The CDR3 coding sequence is TGTGCCAGCAGCTTAGAAGGTCAGGCCAACTCTGGGGCCAACGTCCTGACTTTC. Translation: CASSLEGQANSGANVLTF.

The CDR3 loop is CASSLRTGSSTDTQYF. In DNA, the CDR3 is TGTGCCAGCAGTTTACGGACAGGGTCTAGCACAGATACGCAGTATTTT. The chain employs TRBV6-5 and TRBJ2-3; 8 positions match TRBD1. The length of the CDR3 is 16 residues. Germline assignment: CDR1 MNHEY and CDR2 SVGAGI. The trim removed 4 bases at V and 0 bases at J, leaving 6 bases unmatched.

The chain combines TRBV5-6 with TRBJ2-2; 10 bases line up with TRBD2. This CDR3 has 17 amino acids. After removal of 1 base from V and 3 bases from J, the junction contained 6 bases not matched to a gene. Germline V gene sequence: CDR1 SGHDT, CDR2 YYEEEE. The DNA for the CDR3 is TGTGCCAGCAGCTTGCCTAGCGGGGGCTTAGACACCGGGGAGCTGTTTTTT. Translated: CASSLPSGGLDTGELFF.

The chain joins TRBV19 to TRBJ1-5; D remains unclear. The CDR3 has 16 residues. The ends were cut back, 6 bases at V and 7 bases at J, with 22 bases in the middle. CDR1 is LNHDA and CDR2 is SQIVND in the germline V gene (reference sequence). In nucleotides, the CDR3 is TGTGCCAGTAGACTGTCCGGGTCCTCGGTCGGGCAGCCCCAGCATTTT. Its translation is CASRLSGSSVGQPQHF.

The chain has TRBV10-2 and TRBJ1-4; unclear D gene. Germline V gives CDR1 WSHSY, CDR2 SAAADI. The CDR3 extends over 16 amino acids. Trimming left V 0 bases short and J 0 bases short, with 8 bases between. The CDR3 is CASSESGLATNEKLFF. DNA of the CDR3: TGCGCCAGCAGTGAGTCTGGGCTTGCAACTAATGAAAAACTGTTTTTT.

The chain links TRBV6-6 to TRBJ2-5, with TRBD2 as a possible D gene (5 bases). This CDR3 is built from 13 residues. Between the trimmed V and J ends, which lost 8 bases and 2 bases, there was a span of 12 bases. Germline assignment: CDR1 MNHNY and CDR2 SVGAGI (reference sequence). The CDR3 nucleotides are TGTGCCAGCGGGCGGGTTAGGCAAGAGACCCAGTACTTC. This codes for CASGRVRQETQYF.

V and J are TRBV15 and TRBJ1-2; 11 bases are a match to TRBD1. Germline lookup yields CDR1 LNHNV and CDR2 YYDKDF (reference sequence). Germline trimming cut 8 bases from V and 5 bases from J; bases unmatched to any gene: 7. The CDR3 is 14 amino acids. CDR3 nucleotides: TGTGCCACCGGGAGGACAGGGGGCATTTATGGCTACACCTTC. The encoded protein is CATGRTGGIYGYTF.

CDR3 nucleotides: TGTGCCAGCAGACAGGGTTTGGAAATCGCTAACTATGGCTACACCTTC. It codes for CASRQGLEIANYGYTF. This chain joins TRBV11-2 and TRBJ1-2; TRBD1 is a possible D gene (6 bases). The V gene lost 6 bases and the J gene lost 0 bases, with 17 bases spanning the gap. The CDR3 totals 16 residues. Germline-derived CDR1 and CDR2 are SGHAT and FQNNGV.

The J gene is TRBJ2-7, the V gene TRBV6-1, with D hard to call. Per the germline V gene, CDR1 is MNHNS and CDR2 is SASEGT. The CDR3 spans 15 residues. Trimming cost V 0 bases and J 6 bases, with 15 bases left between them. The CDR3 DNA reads TGTGCCAGCAGTGAAGCTATAGTAGCCCCCGGCGAGCAGTACTTC. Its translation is CASSEAIVAPGEQYF.

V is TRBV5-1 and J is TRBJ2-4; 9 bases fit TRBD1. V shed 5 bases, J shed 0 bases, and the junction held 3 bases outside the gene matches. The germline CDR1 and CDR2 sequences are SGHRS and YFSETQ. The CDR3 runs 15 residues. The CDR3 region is CASRTGGGAKNIQYF. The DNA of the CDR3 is TGCGCCAGCAGGACAGGGGGGGGAGCCAAAAACATTCAGTACTTC.

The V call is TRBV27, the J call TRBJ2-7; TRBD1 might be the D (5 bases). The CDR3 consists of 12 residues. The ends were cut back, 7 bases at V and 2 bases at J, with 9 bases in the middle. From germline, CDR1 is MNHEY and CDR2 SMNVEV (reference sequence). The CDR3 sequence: CASTARAYEQYF. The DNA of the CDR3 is TGTGCCAGCACAGCCAGGGCCTACGAGCAGTACTTC.

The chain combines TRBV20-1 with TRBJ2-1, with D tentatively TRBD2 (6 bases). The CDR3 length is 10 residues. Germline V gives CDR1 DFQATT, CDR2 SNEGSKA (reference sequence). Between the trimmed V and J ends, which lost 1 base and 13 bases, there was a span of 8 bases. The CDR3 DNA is TGCAGTGCTAGAGTCGGGAGACAGTTCTTC. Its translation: CSARVGRQFF.

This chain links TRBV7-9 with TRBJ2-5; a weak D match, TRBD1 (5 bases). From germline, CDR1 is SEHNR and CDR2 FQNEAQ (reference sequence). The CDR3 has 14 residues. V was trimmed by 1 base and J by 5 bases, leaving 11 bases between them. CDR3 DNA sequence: TGTGCCAGCAGCTTAGGTGGCAGGGTGGAGACCCAGTACTTC. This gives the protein CASSLGGRVETQYF.